This TCR beta chain was documented in a study of blood T cell repertoires in COVID-19 (dated by TCRdb to 2020 to 2021). Study-wide context: The collaborator samples originated in the United States, Italy and Spain and spanned the acute and convalescent phases of COVID-19. The prospective study material was composed of cDNA or gDNA derived from T cells, B-cell-depleted T cells, or PBMCs. Where HLA class I and class II types were available, the types were taken from metadata supplied by the sample provider, not from assay-based typing. The samples were drawn from two sources: the first 160 participants of the ongoing ImmuneRACE study, and over 950 subjects contributed by 6 global collaborators. The dataset comprised deeply sampled blood TCRbeta repertoires from subjects exposed to, actively infected with, or recovered from COVID-19. Nearly every sample came with metadata listing a de-identified subject ID, COVID-19 status, age in years and sex. The repertoires were released in a freely available public database meant as a resource for research on the immune response to SARS-CoV-2.

Here is what the overall study found, with its caveats: Clinical and demographic metadata were provided uncurated, with the amount varying by source and participant.

The collaborating institutions used their own protocols to collect whole blood in K2EDTA tubes. For TCRbeta analysis, collaborators shipped samples as frozen whole blood, isolated PBMCs, or DNA extracted from either of those sample types. The immunoSEQ Assay, a bias-controlled multiplex PCR, was used to amplify TCRbeta CDR3 regions from genomic DNA. The original methods were these. The number of nucleated cells in each sample was estimated from the amplification of reference gene primers within the assay. To quantify the absolute abundance of each unique TCRbeta CDR3 rearrangement, sequence reads were collapsed and filtered. Productive Simpson clonality was computed per sample as the square root of Simpson's diversity index over productive rearrangements. In its TCRdb copy, this immuneACCESS table keeps in-frame sequences only and misses some clones. Where compared with another copy, unresolved V genes explain less than half of these, and the others have no known cause. The V and J calls and clone size were taken over from that table, and D and trimming were inferred from the DNA. Across this sample there are about 160,000 clones, with 85% seen only once. In total, the top ten clones hold approximately 3% of the sample.

In regard to this clone: Its antigen specificity is not known. No clone much larger than this one lies a single base away; base qualities are absent.

The germline V gene provides CDR1 MDHEN and CDR2 SYDVKM. The CDR3 runs 14 residues from the cysteine to the phenylalanine. Kept here is only the CDR3 DNA, which spans 42 bases and is read in frame from base 1. V is shortened by 5 bases, J by 5 bases, and the region joining them spans 15 bases. Sequenced: peripheral blood. The origin of this receptor is a human donor with acute or convalescent COVID-19. The donor label of this sample is uncertain. The V gene is TRBV28 and the J gene is TRBJ1-1, with TRBD1 tentatively as D gene (5 bases match). DNA sequence: TGTGCCAGCAGTCCTGGGGCGGTGAGGACTGAAGCTTTCTTT. This is translated as CASSPGAVRTEAFF.